The text below deals with one T cell receptor (beta chain). Its antigen is unknown. Relative to the germline gene, one junction end is altered; a read error may explain this. Amplification used 60 V beta primers and 13 J beta primers. Here immunoSEQ multiplex PCR was the method, and the copy in TCRdb shows in-frame clones only, minus some. The sample has about 36,000 clones, roughly four fifths seen once. This record comes from a study of glioma-infiltrating T cells after dendritic cell vaccination. Study overall: Dendritic cells derived from monocytes and pulsed with autologous tumor lysate formed the vaccine. Overall study results and limits: The cohort had few patients with full blood and tumor sets.

Germline values: CDR1 SSHAT, CDR2 FNYEAQ (reference sequence). There are 12 residues in the CDR3. The source of this sequence is a human donor with glioblastoma. This specimen was blood, taken before dendritic cell vaccination. This rearrangement joins TRBV7-7 to TRBJ2-1; 10 nucleotides agree with TRBD2. CDR3 DNA: TGTGCTAGCAGCTCACTAGCGGGGGAGCAGTTCTTC. This codes for CASSSLAGEQFF.